The sequence of this T cell receptor (beta chain) was determined in a study of follicular helper T cells after annual influenza vaccination. Overall study findings and caveats: Yearly vaccinations repeatedly recalled conserved clonotypes in ICOS+CD38+ cTfh.

Germline CDR1 reads SGHNT; CDR2 reads YYREEE (reference sequence). The CDR3 extends over 13 amino acids. V was pared by 4 bases and J by 0 bases, with 8 bases between. Regarding this clone: Its specificity is unknown.

The time point: 2015-2016 season, 7 days after influenza vaccination. Adults were given seasonal inactivated influenza vaccine, and blood CD4 subsets were sorted before and after vaccination. Donors were community-dwelling with no influenza vaccine in the prior 6 months. Profiling relied on immunoSEQ multiplex PCR, and the TCRdb table lists in-frame clones only, not all of them. The profile shows some 5,000 clones, roughly 84% of them singletons. The sample consisted of CXCR5+ CD38- circulating T follicular helper cells from blood, taken 7 days after influenza vaccination. Subset reported: circulating Tfh, non-naive CD4+CXCR5+PD-1+ (ICOS+CD38+ or ICOS-CD38-). This chain joins TRBV5-4 and TRBJ2-7; unclear D gene. The TCR sequence derives from an adult who received the influenza vaccine. CDR3 loop: CASSPGFSYEQYF. The CDR3 DNA is TGTGCCAGCAGCCCGGGCTTCTCCTACGAGCAGTACTTC.